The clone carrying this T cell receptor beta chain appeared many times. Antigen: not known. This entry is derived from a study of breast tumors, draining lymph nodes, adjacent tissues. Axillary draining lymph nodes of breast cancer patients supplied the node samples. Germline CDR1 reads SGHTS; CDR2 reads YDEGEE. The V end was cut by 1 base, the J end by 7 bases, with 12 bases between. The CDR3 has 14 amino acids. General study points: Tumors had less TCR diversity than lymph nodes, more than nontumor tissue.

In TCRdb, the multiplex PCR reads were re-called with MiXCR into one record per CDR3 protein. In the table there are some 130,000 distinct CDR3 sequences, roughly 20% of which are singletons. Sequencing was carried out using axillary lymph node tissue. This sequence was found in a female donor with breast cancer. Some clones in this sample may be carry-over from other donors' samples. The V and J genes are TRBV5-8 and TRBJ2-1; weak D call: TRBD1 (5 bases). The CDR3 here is CASSLRSAGNEQFF. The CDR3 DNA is TGTGCCAGCAGCTTGCGATCGGCAGGGAATGAGCAGTTCTTC.